This TCR beta chain comes out of a study of graft-versus-host responses after intestinal transplantation. Study details: Isolated intestinal, liver-intestinal, or multivisceral transplants were what recipients had. Anti-thymocyte globulin induction preceded about 3 years of tacrolimus and steroid maintenance in all recipients. Whole-study results and caveats: There were GvH clones found in recipient marrow, and some of them appeared first in ileum or blood. Peak GvH clone levels in circulation were associated with early post-transplant HvG declines.

Worth noting for this clone: Its antigen is undetermined.

Sequenced by immunoSEQ multiplex PCR; TCRdb stores in-frame clones only, minus some. The repertoire holds approximately 49,000 clones, about 89% seen once, with 0.62% in the top ten. J gave up 6 bases and V 4 bases, and 9 bases lay outside the gene matches. Germline V gene data show CDR1 as SGHNT and CDR2 as YYREEE (reference sequence). The CDR3 has 14 residues. The sample consisted of unstimulated CD4+ T cells sorted from spleen or lymph node cells, taken before transplant. This chain connects TRBV5-4 to TRBJ2-7, with 8 positions matching TRBD1. This TCR was recovered from a human donor who was the organ donor for an intestinal transplant. The CDR3 region has the DNA TGTGCCAGCAGCCTCGCGGACAGGGTCGGCGAGCAGTACTTC. Protein product: CASSLADRVGEQYF.